This record concerns one T cell receptor beta chain sequence. V lost 5 bases, J lost 4 bases, and 10 bases lay in between. Germline values: CDR1 SGHAT, CDR2 FQNNGV. This CDR3 is 13 amino acids long. The data stem from a study of blood T cell repertoires in COVID-19. Across the whole study: The cDNA or gDNA used as material had been derived from T cells, B-cell-depleted T cells, or PBMCs.

As processed by the authors: Reference gene primer amplification gave nucleated cell count estimates. Produced via immunoSEQ multiplex PCR; TCRdb's table is partial and in-frame only. The V and J calls and clone size come from that table; D and trimming were worked out from the DNA. The sample records some 28,000 clones, nearly 90% being singletons. The sequence derives from a human donor in a cohort sampled during active COVID-19. The rearrangement uses TRBV11-2 and TRBJ2-3, with D possibly TRBD2 on 6 matching bases. Sequenced material: peripheral blood. The CDR3 DNA sequence: TGTGCCAGCAGCCGGGGGTATGCAGATACGCAGTATTTT. Protein sequence: CASSRGYADTQYF.